The rows below give T cell receptor beta chains drawn from one sample of a study of CD8 T cells in ankylosing spondylitis. TCRdb itself ran the 5' RACE reads through MiXCR, one entry per CDR3 protein. Of around 430,000 distinct CDR3 sequences in the sample, 17% are singletons; the top ten hold approximately 1%. The sequenced sample was blood, either unsorted or a sorted T cell fraction (not recorded which). The source of these receptors is a male donor with ankylosing spondylitis. Both conserved end residues are part of each CDR3. Fields, in order: CDR3 protein, CDR3 DNA, V gene, J gene, D gene, clone size. The D gene is left open where the match is weak. A clone size is listed for some rows: how often the clone was seen (once, few, many), or a class if it is expanded.

CDR3: CSARVSGRPNTGELFF
DNA: TGCAGTGCTAGGGTTAGCGGGAGACCCAACACCGGGGAGCTGTTTTTT
V: TRBV20-1
J: TRBJ2-2
D: TRBD2
size: .

CDR3: CASSRIGETQYF
DNA: TGTGCCAGCAGCCGCATCGGCGAGACCCAGTACTTC
V: TRBV7-6
J: TRBJ2-5
D: .
size: .

CDR3: CAISVGQGNNSPLHF
DNA: TGTGCCATCAGTGTGGGACAGGGCAATAATTCACCCCTCCACTTT
V: TRBV10-3
J: TRBJ1-6
D: TRBD1
size: .

CDR3: CASSLGALTDTQYF
DNA: TGTGCCAGCAGCCTGGGAGCCCTCACAGATACGCAGTATTTT
V: TRBV5-4
J: TRBJ2-3
D: .
size: .

CDR3: CASSYGTETYEQYF
DNA: TGTGCCAGCAGTTACGGGACAGAAACCTACGAGCAGTACTTC
V: TRBV6-5
J: TRBJ2-7
D: TRBD1
size: .

CDR3: CASSRVQPSGANVLTF
DNA: TGTGCCAGCAGCCGGGTACAACCCTCTGGGGCCAACGTCCTGACTTTC
V: TRBV4-2
J: TRBJ2-6
D: .
size: .

CDR3: CASSPGTSGRGGTDTQYF
DNA: TGTGCCAGCAGTCCCGGGACTAGCGGGAGGGGGGGCACAGATACGCAGTATTTT
V: TRBV6-1
J: TRBJ2-3
D: TRBD2
size: .

CDR3: CASRQNGGTEAFF
DNA: TGTGCCAGCAGGCAAAACGGGGGAACTGAAGCTTTCTTT
V: TRBV5-6
J: TRBJ1-1
D: .
size: .

CDR3: CASRRQGAVGGYTF
DNA: TGTGCCAGCAGGAGACAGGGGGCCGTCGGTGGCTACACCTTC
V: TRBV28
J: TRBJ1-2
D: TRBD1
size: .

CDR3: CSARGPNQPQHF
DNA: TGCAGTGCTAGAGGCCCTAATCAGCCCCAGCATTTT
V: TRBV20-1
J: TRBJ1-5
D: .
size: many